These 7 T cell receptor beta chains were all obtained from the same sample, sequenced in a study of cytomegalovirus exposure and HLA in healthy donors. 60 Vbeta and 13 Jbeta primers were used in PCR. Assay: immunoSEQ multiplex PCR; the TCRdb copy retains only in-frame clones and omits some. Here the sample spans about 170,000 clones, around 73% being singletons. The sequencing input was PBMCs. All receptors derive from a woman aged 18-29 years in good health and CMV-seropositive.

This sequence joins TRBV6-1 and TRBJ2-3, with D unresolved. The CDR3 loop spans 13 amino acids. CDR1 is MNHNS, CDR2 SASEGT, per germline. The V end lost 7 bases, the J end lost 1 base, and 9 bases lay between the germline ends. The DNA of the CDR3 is TGTGCCAGCACTCCGGTAGGCACAGATACGCAGTATTTT. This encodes CASTPVGTDTQYF.

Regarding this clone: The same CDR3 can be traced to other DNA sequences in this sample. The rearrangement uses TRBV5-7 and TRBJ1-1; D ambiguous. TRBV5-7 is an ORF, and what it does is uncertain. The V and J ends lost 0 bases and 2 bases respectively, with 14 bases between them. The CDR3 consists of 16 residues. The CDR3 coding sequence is TGTGCCAGCAGCTTGGAATCGGTGCCGGGAAACACTGAAGCTTTCTTT. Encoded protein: CASSLESVPGNTEAFF.

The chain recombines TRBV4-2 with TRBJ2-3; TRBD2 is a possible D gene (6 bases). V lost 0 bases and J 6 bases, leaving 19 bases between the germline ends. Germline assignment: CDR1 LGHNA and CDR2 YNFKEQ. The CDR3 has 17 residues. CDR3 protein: CASSQDRVGGPGDTQYF. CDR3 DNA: TGTGCCAGCAGCCAAGATCGGGTCGGGGGTCCCGGTGATACGCAGTATTTT.

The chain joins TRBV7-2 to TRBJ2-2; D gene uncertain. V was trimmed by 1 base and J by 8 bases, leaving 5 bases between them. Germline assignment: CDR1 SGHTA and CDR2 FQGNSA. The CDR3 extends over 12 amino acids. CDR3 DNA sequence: TGTGCCAGCAGCTTAGTGCGAGGGGAGCTGTTTTTT. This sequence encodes CASSLVRGELFF.

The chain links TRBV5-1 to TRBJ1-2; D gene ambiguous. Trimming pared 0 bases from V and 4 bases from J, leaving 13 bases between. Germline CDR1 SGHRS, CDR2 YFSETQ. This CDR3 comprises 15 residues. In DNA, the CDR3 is TGCGCCAGCAGCTTGGTAGATGGGGAGGGCTATGGCTACACCTTC. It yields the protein CASSLVDGEGYGYTF. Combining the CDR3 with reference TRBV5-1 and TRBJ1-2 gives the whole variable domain KAGVTQTPRYLIKTRGQQVTLSCSPISGHRSVSWYQQTPGQGLQFLFEYFSETQRNKGNFPGRFSGRQFSNSRSEMNVSTLELGDSALYLCASSLVDGEGYGYTFGSGTRLTVV.

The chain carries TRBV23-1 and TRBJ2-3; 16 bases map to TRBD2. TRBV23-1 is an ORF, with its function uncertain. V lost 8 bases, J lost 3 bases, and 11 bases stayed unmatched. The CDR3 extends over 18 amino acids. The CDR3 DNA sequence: TGCGCCAGCCTTAAAGGGGGGACTAGCGGGGGGGGGACAGATACGCAGTATTTT. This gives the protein CASLKGGTSGGGTDTQYF.

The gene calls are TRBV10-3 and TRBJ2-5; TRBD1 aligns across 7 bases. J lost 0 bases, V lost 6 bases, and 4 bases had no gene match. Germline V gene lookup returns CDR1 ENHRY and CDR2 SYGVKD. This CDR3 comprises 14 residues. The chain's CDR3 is CAISDGQDQETQYF. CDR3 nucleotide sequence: TGTGCCATCAGCGATGGACAGGACCAAGAGACCCAGTACTTC.